These 30 T cell receptor beta chains originate from one sample sequenced in a study of blood T cell repertoires in COVID-19. Using immunoSEQ multiplex PCR, the repertoire was profiled, and TCRdb retains in-frame clones only, with some absent. The sample shows over 300,000 clones, more than 70% of them seen only once. Specimen: peripheral blood. Source of these receptors: a man between 40 and 49 years old with acute or convalescent COVID-19.

This rearrangement joins TRBV6-5 to TRBJ1-5; 8 nucleotides line up with TRBD1. The CDR3 runs 13 residues. With V trimmed by 6 bases and J by 5 bases, 3 bases remained unmatched. CDR1 and CDR2 (germline): MNHEY, SVGAGI. The CDR3 spells CASRAGGYQPQHF. For the CDR3, the DNA is TGTGCCAGCAGGGCAGGGGGCTATCAGCCCCAGCATTTT.

The chain joins TRBV25-1 to TRBJ1-1; D remains unclear. This CDR3 has 14 amino acids. The germline V gene has CDR1 MGHDK and CDR2 SYGVNS. The V and J ends lost 2 bases and 1 base respectively, with 8 bases between them. CDR3 sequence reads: CASSEIGGNTEAFF. Written as DNA, the CDR3 is TGTGCCAGCAGTGAAATTGGCGGGAACACTGAAGCTTTCTTT.

The chain uses TRBV7-3 and TRBJ2-5; D ambiguous. Germline CDR1 and CDR2: SGHTA and FQGTGA. Trimming took 2 bases from V and 3 from J, leaving 7 bases between them. This CDR3 has 13 amino acids. CDR3 coding DNA: TGTGCCAGCAGCTTAGTATTCGAAGAGACCCAGTACTTC. Translation gives CASSLVFEETQYF.

J is TRBJ2-7 and V is TRBV7-8; TRBD1 agrees at 7 bases. This CDR3 region has 13 residues. CDR1 is SGHVS and CDR2 is FQNEAQ in the germline V gene. V trimming: 7 bases; J trimming: 0 bases; junction bases outside the gene matches: 3. CDR3 loop: CASTWDSSYEQYF. CDR3 nucleotide sequence: TGTGCCAGCACCTGGGACAGCTCCTACGAGCAGTACTTC.

Only a few counts were recorded for this clone. The chain couples TRBV28 to TRBJ1-1, with TRBD1 matching 8 bases. This CDR3 is 16 amino acids long. V lost 2 bases and J lost 3; bases outside the gene matches: 8. Germline V CDR1 and CDR2: MDHEN, SYDVKM. In DNA form, the CDR3 reads TGTGCCAGCAGTTTACAGGGGGCGCGGGTTCACACTGAAGCTTTCTTT. It translates to CASSLQGARVHTEAFF.

J is TRBJ1-6 and V is TRBV28; 10 positions agree with TRBD1. The CDR3 runs to 16 residues. Per the germline V gene, CDR1 is MDHEN and CDR2 is SYDVKM. V gave up 5 bases and J gave up 9 bases; unmatched junction bases: 10. For the CDR3, the DNA is TGTGCCAGCAGTCCACTCGGGACAGGGGCTGGTTCACCCCTCCACTTT. The encoded protein is CASSPLGTGAGSPLHF.

CDR3 nucleotides: TGTGCCAGCAGCCTACAGGGGGCAGGGTCACCCCTCCACTTT. Amino acids: CASSLQGAGSPLHF. J is TRBJ1-6 and V is TRBV9, with 9 nucleotides matching TRBD1. V shed 4 bases, J shed 10 bases, and the junction held 6 bases outside the gene matches. The germline V gene has CDR1 SGDLS and CDR2 YYNGEE. This CDR3 is 14 amino acids long. Looking up the rest from reference TRBV9 and TRBJ1-6 gives the full variable domain: DSGVTQTPKHLITATGQRVTLRCSPRSGDLSVYWYQQSLDQGLQFLIQYYNGEERAKGNILERFSAQQFPDLHSELNLSSLELGDSALYFCASSLQGAGSPLHFGNGTRLTVT.

The chain combines TRBV7-9 with TRBJ2-7; D possibly corresponds to TRBD2 (5 bases). This CDR3 is 12 amino acids long. V was shortened by 6 bases and J by 5 bases, with 11 bases between the two germline ends. Germline assignment: CDR1 SEHNR and CDR2 FQNEAQ (reference sequence). CDR3 DNA: TGTGCCAGCAGTCAAACTAGAAACGAGCAGTACTTC. Its protein product is CASSQTRNEQYF.

V gene TRBV10-1 combines with J gene TRBJ1-4; a possible D gene is TRBD1 (5 bases). The CDR3 has 15 residues. The V end was cut by 8 bases, the J end by 6 bases, with 19 bases between. CDR1 is WNHNN, CDR2 SYGVQD, per germline (reference sequence). CDR3 in DNA: TGCGCCAGCGTACAATACGCAGGGAAGGATGAAAAACTGTTTTTT. Amino acids: CASVQYAGKDEKLFF.

Concerning this clone itself: Other DNA sequences in this specimen translate into the identical CDR3. V usage is TRBV18 and J usage is TRBJ1-5; TRBD1 might be the D (5 bases). The CDR3 has 15 amino acids. Trimming pared 2 bases from V and 1 base from J, leaving 9 bases between. Germline CDR1 and CDR2: KGHSH and LQKENI. This chain's CDR3 is CASSPLQGSNQPQHF. The CDR3 DNA follows: TGTGCCAGCTCACCATTGCAGGGAAGCAATCAGCCCCAGCATTTT.

V and J are TRBV30 and TRBJ1-3, with D perhaps TRBD1 (5 bases). V was pared by 4 bases and J by 0 bases, with 10 bases between. Germline CDR1 GTSNPN, CDR2 SVGIG (reference sequence). This CDR3 has 14 residues. CDR3 coding DNA: TGTGCCTGGAAACAGGTCGTCTCTGGAAACACCATATATTTT. It encodes CAWKQVVSGNTIYF.

V usage is TRBV9 and J usage is TRBJ1-2; D unclear. The germline gives CDR1 SGDLS, CDR2 YYNGEE. Trimming shortened V by 0 bases and J by 0 bases, and 12 bases separated the two germline ends. The CDR3 runs to 16 residues. In nucleotides, the CDR3 is TGTGCCAGCAGCGTAGCTTGGCGGGGTACTAACTATGGCTACACCTTC. Translated: CASSVAWRGTNYGYTF.

This chain joins TRBV6-1 and TRBJ1-5; TRBD1 might be the D (5 bases). The CDR3 has 16 amino acids. Germline V lookup: CDR1 MNHNS, CDR2 SASEGT. Trimming stripped 3 bases from V and 4 bases from J, with 16 bases between. CDR3 bases: TGTGCCAGCAGTGATTCCCGGCGACAGCCAAATCAGCCCCAGCATTTT. It yields the protein CASSDSRRQPNQPQHF.

V gene TRBV27 combines with J gene TRBJ1-2; no definite D call. The CDR3 is 13 amino acids. V was clipped by 2 bases and J by 2 bases, with 6 bases between them. Germline V gene lookup returns CDR1 MNHEY and CDR2 SMNVEV (reference sequence). This chain's CDR3 is CASSLNGNYGYTF. CDR3 in DNA: TGTGCCAGCAGTTTAAACGGGAACTATGGCTACACCTTC.

The chain's CDR3 is CASSGTGSTDTQYF. CDR3 in DNA: TGTGCCAGTAGTGGGACTGGCAGCACAGATACGCAGTATTTT. The chain has TRBV19 and TRBJ2-3, with a tentative D call TRBD2 (6 bases). Trimming removed 5 bases from V and 0 bases from J, with 9 bases in between. The length of the CDR3 is 14 residues. Germline V CDR1 and CDR2: LNHDA, SQIVND (reference sequence).

The chain recombines TRBV7-6 with TRBJ2-3, with 7 bases that match TRBD2. The V gene's germline CDR1 is SGHVS and CDR2 FNYEAQ. The J segment lost 8 bases and the V segment lost 6 bases, leaving 17 bases of the junction unmatched. CDR3 length equals 16 residues. CDR3 bases: TGTGCCAGCAGTCAATGGGGAGGGCCCGGCATTGGTACGCAGTATTTT. Its translation: CASSQWGGPGIGTQYF.

The gene calls are TRBV6-1 and TRBJ2-5; D possibly corresponds to TRBD1 (6 bases). CDR3 length: 14 residues. V lost 2 bases, J lost 5 bases, and 12 bases lay in between. Germline values: CDR1 MNHNS, CDR2 SASEGT. The CDR3 region has the DNA TGTGCCAGCAGTGAATTGGGGGCGGTGGAGACCCAGTACTTC. Translation gives CASSELGAVETQYF.

The J gene is TRBJ1-4, the V gene TRBV18, with a weak D call TRBD1 (6 bases). This CDR3 contains 15 residues. The V gene's germline CDR1 is KGHSH and CDR2 LQKENI. V was cut by 5 bases and J by 8 bases, with 18 bases left in between. CDR3 sequence reads: CASSTRGGEEEKLFF. The CDR3 DNA reads TGTGCCAGCTCAACCAGAGGGGGGGAAGAAGAAAAACTGTTTTTT.

V is TRBV9 and J is TRBJ2-2, with 9 bases that match TRBD2. Per germline, CDR1 SGDLS and CDR2 YYNGEE. The V and J ends lost 4 bases and 4 bases, in that order; junction bases with no gene match: 8. The CDR3 contains 16 residues. The CDR3 coding sequence is TGTGCCAGCAGCTCTAGCGGGACGTCGGTCACCGGGGAGCTGTTTTTT. Its protein product is CASSSSGTSVTGELFF.

The chain carries TRBV28 and TRBJ2-7, with 8 bases fitting TRBD2. V trimming: 5 bases; J trimming: 0 bases; junction bases outside the gene matches: 15. This CDR3 has 18 amino acids. Germline CDR1 MDHEN, CDR2 SYDVKM. Here the CDR3 reads CASSNLVFSGASSYEQYF. The CDR3 DNA is TGTGCCAGCAGTAACCTCGTGTTTAGCGGGGCTAGCTCCTACGAGCAGTACTTC.

The CDR3 sequence is CASFETGRPSMNTEAFF. CDR3 DNA: TGTGCCAGCTTCGAGACAGGGCGTCCATCCATGAACACTGAAGCTTTCTTT. The rearrangement uses TRBV18 and TRBJ1-1; 7 bases map to TRBD1. The V gene's germline CDR1 is KGHSH and CDR2 LQKENI. With V trimmed by 7 bases and J by 0 bases, 14 bases remained unmatched. The CDR3 totals 17 residues.

The V and J genes are TRBV5-1 and TRBJ1-1; D is unresolved. The germline CDR1 and CDR2 sequences are SGHRS and YFSETQ. The CDR3 is 15 amino acids. Between the trimmed V and J ends, which lost 0 bases and 1 base, there was a span of 10 bases. The CDR3: CASSLAPQKNTEAFF. The CDR3 coding sequence is TGCGCCAGCAGCTTGGCGCCACAGAAGAACACTGAAGCTTTCTTT.

The chain recombines TRBV10-3 with TRBJ1-1; 9 bases are shared with TRBD1. The CDR3 is 14 residues long. Germline values: CDR1 ENHRY, CDR2 SYGVKD. V dropped 4 bases and J dropped 4; count of bases not matched to a gene: 4. The CDR3 loop reads CAISGDRAGTEAFF. The CDR3, as DNA: TGTGCCATCAGTGGGGACAGGGCGGGCACTGAAGCTTTCTTT.

The chain combines TRBV3-1 (or the pseudogene TRBV3-2) with TRBJ2-4, with 13 bases matching TRBD2. V was pared by 4 bases and J by 3 bases, with 6 bases of the junction left unmatched. Germline CDR1 reads LGHDT; CDR2 reads YNNKEL (reference sequence). The CDR3 contains 17 residues. CDR3 nucleotide sequence: TGTGCCAGCAGCCCACTAGGACTAGCGGGGGACAAAAACATTCAGTACTTC. Its protein product is CASSPLGLAGDKNIQYF.

This clone was seen a single time. This chain links TRBV19 with TRBJ1-4; TRBD1 matches 9 bases. The CDR3 has 14 residues. Germline V lookup: CDR1 LNHDA, CDR2 SQIVND (reference sequence). V was clipped by 8 bases and J by 7 bases; unmatched bases: 8. This chain's CDR3 is CASGTGTGIEKLFF. The CDR3 DNA follows: TGTGCCAGTGGGACAGGGACAGGGATTGAAAAACTGTTTTTT.

This chain connects TRBV6-5 to TRBJ1-5; D gene uncertain. The CDR3 is 13 amino acids. In germline, CDR1 is MNHEY, CDR2 SVGAGI. V dropped 6 bases and J dropped 5 bases, with 11 bases sitting between them. The CDR3 DNA reads TGTGCCAGCAGCCGAACGGTCGATCAGCCCCAGCATTTT. Translation: CASSRTVDQPQHF.

This chain links TRBV2 with TRBJ2-1, with D tentatively TRBD2 (6 bases). Trimming cost V 6 bases and J 8 bases, with 14 bases left between them. The CDR3 sequence is 13 residues long. Germline CDR1 and CDR2: SNHLY and FYNNEI. CDR3 region: CASRVAGGDEQFF. CDR3 nucleotide sequence: TGTGCCAGCAGGGTAGCCGGGGGTGATGAGCAGTTCTTC. Variable domain in full (rest from reference TRBV2 and TRBJ2-1): EPEVTQTPSHQVTQMGQEVILRCVPISNHLYFYWYRQILGQKVEFLVSFYNNEISEKSEIFDDQFSVERPDGSNFTLKIRSTKLEDSAMYFCASRVAGGDEQFFGPGTRLTVL.

J is TRBJ1-2 and V is TRBV5-4; D gene ambiguous. Per the germline V gene, CDR1 is SGHNT and CDR2 is YYREEE (reference sequence). The CDR3 is made up of 12 amino acids. Trimming cost V 6 bases and J 2 bases, with 8 bases left between them. This CDR3 is CASTGMNYGYTF. The CDR3 bases are TGTGCCAGCACAGGCATGAACTATGGCTACACCTTC.

This chain uses TRBV6-5 with TRBJ1-1, with 7 bases that match TRBD1. Germline lookup yields CDR1 MNHEY and CDR2 SVGAGI. V trimming: 4 bases; J trimming: 3 bases; junction bases outside the gene matches: 5. This CDR3 contains 14 residues. DNA for the CDR3: TGTGCCAGCAGTTCCACAGGGGCCTACACTGAAGCTTTCTTT. Translated, it gives CASSSTGAYTEAFF.

This chain links TRBV6-5 with TRBJ2-7; possible D gene TRBD2, 5 bases. This CDR3 is built from 14 residues. Germline loops: CDR1 MNHEY, CDR2 SVGAGI. Trimming took off 4 bases at V and 7 bases at J, with 17 bases between the two ends. The CDR3 protein is CASSSGWGTREQYF. The DNA for the CDR3 is TGTGCCAGCAGTTCGGGATGGGGAACTCGGGAGCAGTACTTC.